What follows are 28 T cell receptor beta chains derived from one specimen sequenced in a study of control samples from healthy donors and cancer patients. Clones were sequenced by immunoSEQ multiplex PCR, and TCRdb holds only the in-frame ones, with some missing. The sample includes about 170,000 clones, 91% of them seen just once. Sequenced material: blood. The receptors were sampled from a woman younger than 45 in good health.

In nucleotides, the CDR3 is TGTGCCAGCAGCTCTCTCGACAGCTACGAGCAGTACTTC. Protein: CASSSLDSYEQYF. J is TRBJ2-7 and V is TRBV5-6, with D maybe TRBD1 (5 bases). Germline V gene lookup returns CDR1 SGHDT and CDR2 YYEEEE. Trimming left V 3 bases short and J 3 bases short, with 10 bases between. The CDR3 spans 13 residues.

The chain carries TRBV6-2 or TRBV6-3 and TRBJ2-3; 10 positions agree with TRBD2. CDR1 MNHEY and CDR2 SVGEGT come from the germline V gene. There are 15 residues in the CDR3. V gave up 5 bases and J gave up 2 bases; unmatched junction bases: 4. CDR3 sequence: CASSASGGATDTQYF. CDR3 nucleotide sequence: TGTGCCAGCAGTGCCAGCGGGGGGGCCACAGATACGCAGTATTTT.

The count of this clone is one. This rearrangement joins TRBV9 to TRBJ2-7; TRBD1 matches 8 bases. CDR1 is SGDLS and CDR2 is YYNGEE in the germline V gene. This CDR3 contains 15 residues. J was trimmed by 0 bases and V by 0 bases; bases with no gene match: 2. The CDR3 sequence is CASSVAGQGSYEQYF. CDR3 nucleotide sequence: TGTGCCAGCAGCGTAGCTGGACAGGGCTCCTACGAGCAGTACTTC.

The V call is TRBV6-6, the J call TRBJ1-4; 7 positions match TRBD1. The junction had 0 bases not matched to a gene; V was cut back by 2 bases and J by 3 bases. This CDR3 comprises 14 residues. Germline assignment: CDR1 MNHNY and CDR2 SVGAGI (reference sequence). CDR3 protein: CASSYDRANEKLFF. CDR3 sequence (DNA): TGTGCCAGCAGTTACGACAGGGCTAATGAAAAACTGTTTTTT.

The rearrangement uses TRBV28 and TRBJ1-3; TRBD1 aligns across 9 bases. The V gene end was trimmed by 2 bases and the J gene end by 0 bases; junction bases not matched to a gene: 5. CDR3 length equals 17 residues. Germline V gene lookup returns CDR1 MDHEN and CDR2 SYDVKM. In nucleotides, the CDR3 is TGTGCCAGCAGTTTACCCGGGACAGGGAGCTCTGGAAACACCATATATTTT. Protein sequence: CASSLPGTGSSGNTIYF.

For the CDR3, the DNA is TGTGCCTGGAGGGAGGACAGGAACTACAATGAGCAGTTCTTC. Its protein is CAWREDRNYNEQFF. This chain uses TRBV30 with TRBJ2-1; the match to TRBD1 covers 7 bases. The germline V gene has CDR1 GTSNPN and CDR2 SVGIG (reference sequence). The CDR3 runs to 14 residues. Trimming took 3 bases from V and 3 from J; bases not matched to a gene: 5.

The chain links TRBV28 to TRBJ2-4, with D perhaps being TRBD1 or TRBD2 (6 bases each). In germline, CDR1 is MDHEN, CDR2 SYDVKM. CDR3 length equals 12 residues. The V gene lost 3 bases and the J gene lost 9 bases, with 9 bases spanning the gap. The CDR3 loop is CASSFRGPIQYF. The CDR3 nucleotides are TGTGCCAGCAGTTTTCGGGGGCCCATTCAGTACTTC.

The chain combines TRBV6-1 with TRBJ2-3; weak D call: TRBD2 (6 bases). Trimming shortened V by 3 bases and J by 4 bases, and 14 bases separated the two germline ends. The CDR3 spans 15 residues. Looked up from germline, CDR1 is MNHNS and CDR2 is SASEGT. The CDR3: CASSDQEGRADTQYF. In DNA form, the CDR3 reads TGTGCCAGCAGTGACCAGGAGGGCCGGGCAGATACGCAGTATTTT.

The V and J genes are TRBV6-4 and TRBJ2-6; no reliable D call. V was clipped by 2 bases and J by 0 bases, with 5 bases between them. Germline-derived CDR1 and CDR2 are MRHNA and SNTAGT. This CDR3 spans 15 amino acids. The CDR3 sequence is CASSDGGSGANVLTF. DNA of the CDR3: TGTGCCAGCAGTGACGGCGGCTCTGGGGCCAACGTCCTGACTTTC.

This clone was observed a handful of times. The chain couples TRBV11-2 to TRBJ1-2; D may be TRBD1 (5 bases). CDR1 is SGHAT, CDR2 FQNNGV, per germline. Trimming removed 4 bases at V and 0 bases at J, with 12 bases between. The CDR3 runs 15 residues. The CDR3 DNA reads as TGTGCCAGCAGCTCCCGATCGACAGCTAACTATGGCTACACCTTC. Translating it yields CASSSRSTANYGYTF.

The chain joins TRBV7-3 to TRBJ2-1; 8 positions agree with TRBD2. The CDR3 loop spans 14 amino acids. The V segment lost 2 bases and the J segment 8 bases; nucleotides outside the gene matches: 5. CDR1 and CDR2 from the germline V gene are SGHTA and FQGTGA. CDR3 DNA: TGTGCCAGCAGCTTAGGGACTAGTTACCATGAGCAGTTCTTC. Protein product: CASSLGTSYHEQFF. The full variable domain, in which reference TRBV7-3 and TRBJ2-1 provide the parts outside the CDR3, is GAGVSQTPSNKVTEKGKYVELRCDPISGHTALYWYRQSLGQGPEFLIYFQGTGAADDSGLPNDRFFAVRPEGSVSTLKIQRTERGDSAVYLCASSLGTSYHEQFFGPGTRLTVL.

In its sample, this clone was seen once. The gene calls are TRBV6-5 and TRBJ1-1; 8 bases fit TRBD1. The CDR3 has 14 residues. Germline values: CDR1 MNHEY, CDR2 SVGAGI. With V trimmed by 6 bases and J by 0 bases, 3 bases remained unmatched. CDR3 DNA sequence: TGTGCCAGCAGGACAGGGGCACTGAACACTGAAGCTTTCTTT. Amino acid sequence: CASRTGALNTEAFF.

The count of this clone is one. The chain links TRBV4-3 to TRBJ1-5, with D possibly being TRBD1 (5 bases). Germline V gives CDR1 LGHNA, CDR2 YSLEER. The V end was cut by 0 bases, the J end by 3 bases, with 9 bases between. The CDR3 is 15 amino acids. For the CDR3, the DNA is TGCGCCAGCAGCCAAGATAGAGGGGACAATCAGCCCCAGCATTTT. Translated: CASSQDRGDNQPQHF.

The J gene is TRBJ1-2, the V gene TRBV7-3; D is perhaps TRBD1 (5 bases). The germline V gene encodes CDR1 SGHTA and CDR2 FQGTGA. Trimming removed 2 bases at V and 7 bases at J, with 8 bases between. CDR3 length: 12 residues. CDR3: CASSLGGFGYTF. The CDR3 region has the DNA TGTGCCAGCAGCTTAGGGGGGTTTGGCTACACCTTC.

This sequence joins TRBV5-1 and TRBJ1-1, with 7 nucleotides matching TRBD1. The CDR3 runs 15 residues. Germline V gene data show CDR1 as SGHRS and CDR2 as YFSETQ. V lost 0 bases to trimming and J lost 5 bases; unmatched junction nucleotides: 7. CDR3 loop: CASSLGGTEETEAFF. For the CDR3, the DNA is TGCGCCAGCAGCTTGGGTGGGACAGAGGAGACTGAAGCTTTCTTT.

This rearrangement joins TRBV6-6 to TRBJ2-7; perhaps TRBD1 as D (6 bases). The CDR3 runs 14 residues. V dropped 0 bases and J dropped 2 bases, with 8 bases sitting between them. Looked up from germline, CDR1 is MNHNY and CDR2 is SVGAGI (reference sequence). The CDR3 sequence is CASSYSTGPYEQYF. For the CDR3, the DNA is TGTGCCAGCAGTTACTCTACAGGGCCCTACGAGCAGTACTTC.

V gene TRBV2 combines with J gene TRBJ2-4; maybe TRBD2 (5 bases). Germline V lookup: CDR1 SNHLY, CDR2 FYNNEI. The CDR3 consists of 14 residues. V lost 4 bases and J 0 bases, leaving 7 bases between the germline ends. In nucleotides, the CDR3 is TGTGCCAGCAGTGGGGAGCTAGCCAAAAACATTCAGTACTTC. It specifies CASSGELAKNIQYF.

The chain employs TRBV19 and TRBJ2-7; TRBD1 aligns across 8 bases. J was trimmed by 1 base and V by 7 bases; bases with no gene match: 3. The CDR3 runs to 13 residues. Germline CDR1 LNHDA, CDR2 SQIVND (reference sequence). CDR3 sequence: CASKGTGSYEQYF. Written as DNA, the CDR3 is TGTGCCAGTAAGGGGACAGGATCCTACGAGCAGTACTTC. Using reference TRBV19 and TRBJ2-7 for the parts outside the CDR3, the full variable domain is DGGITQSPKYLFRKEGQNVTLSCEQNLNHDAMYWYRQDPGQGLRLIYYSQIVNDFQKGDIAEGYSVSREKKESFPLTVTSAQKNPTAFYLCASKGTGSYEQYFGPGTRLTVT.

The V and J genes are TRBV3-1 (or the pseudogene TRBV3-2) and TRBJ2-7; possible D gene TRBD1, 5 bases. V dropped 0 bases and J dropped 0 bases, with 9 bases sitting between them. The CDR3 totals 15 residues. Germline CDR1 is LGHDT and CDR2 is YNNKEL (reference sequence). This CDR3 reads CASSQDPGHSYEQYF. The CDR3 DNA is TGTGCCAGCAGCCAAGACCCCGGACACTCCTACGAGCAGTACTTC.

This chain connects TRBV4-2 to TRBJ2-7, with 7 bases identical to TRBD2. CDR3 length equals 15 residues. Germline V gene lookup returns CDR1 LGHNA and CDR2 YNFKEQ. The V segment lost 1 base and the J segment 3 bases; nucleotides outside the gene matches: 6. The CDR3 is CASSQAAGVVYEQYF. CDR3 DNA sequence: TGTGCCAGCAGCCAAGCGGCGGGAGTAGTCTACGAGCAGTACTTC.

The chain employs TRBV15 and TRBJ2-1; D might be TRBD1 or TRBD2, each matching 5 bases. The germline V gene has CDR1 LNHNV and CDR2 YYDKDF (reference sequence). V dropped 8 bases and J dropped 0 bases, with 14 bases sitting between them. This CDR3 is built from 15 residues. CDR3 sequence: CATENRRSSYNEQFF. CDR3 nucleotides: TGTGCCACCGAAAACAGGAGGAGCTCCTACAATGAGCAGTTCTTC.

The chain joins TRBV19 to TRBJ1-2; D gene uncertain. CDR3 length equals 14 residues. V lost 5 bases and J 1 base, leaving 11 bases between the germline ends. Germline V CDR1 and CDR2: LNHDA, SQIVND (reference sequence). DNA for the CDR3: TGTGCCAGTAGTCCAGGCCGGGGTAACTATGGCTACACCTTC. Translation: CASSPGRGNYGYTF.

The chain is built from TRBV18 and TRBJ1-6; 8 bases are shared with TRBD1. The CDR3 loop spans 16 amino acids. V lost 4 bases and J lost 4; bases outside the gene matches: 6. Germline V CDR1 and CDR2: KGHSH, LQKENI. The CDR3 DNA is TGTGCCAGCTCACGACAACAGGGGGGTTATAATTCACCCCTCCACTTT. This translates into CASSRQQGGYNSPLHF.

The chain is built from TRBV4-2 and TRBJ2-1, with D hard to call. The CDR3 totals 15 residues. Trimming shortened V by 1 base and J by 0 bases, and 7 bases separated the two germline ends. Germline V gene data show CDR1 as LGHNA and CDR2 as YNFKEQ. CDR3 coding DNA: TGTGCCAGCAGCCAAGCGGAATACTCCTACAATGAGCAGTTCTTC. The encoded protein is CASSQAEYSYNEQFF.

This rearrangement joins TRBV6-5 to TRBJ2-2; TRBD2 matches 8 bases. This CDR3 spans 15 amino acids. V trimming: 4 bases; J trimming: 1 base; junction bases outside the gene matches: 2. The germline gives CDR1 MNHEY, CDR2 SVGAGI. The CDR3 is CASSSTSGNTGELFF. DNA for the CDR3: TGTGCCAGCAGTTCTACTAGCGGGAACACCGGGGAGCTGTTTTTT.

The chain joins TRBV25-1 to TRBJ1-5; 8 bases are shared with TRBD1. The germline V gene has CDR1 MGHDK and CDR2 SYGVNS. CDR3 size: 16 residues. V was clipped by 2 bases and J by 2 bases; unmatched bases: 5. CDR3 sequence: CASSEIQGARNQPQHF. The CDR3, as DNA: TGTGCCAGCAGTGAAATTCAGGGGGCCCGCAATCAGCCCCAGCATTTT. Combining the CDR3 with reference TRBV25-1 and TRBJ1-5 gives the whole variable domain EADIYQTPRYLVIGTGKKITLECSQTMGHDKMYWYQQDPGMELHLIHYSYGVNSTEKGDLSSESTVSRIRTEHFPLTLESARPSHTSQYLCASSEIQGARNQPQHFGDGTRLSIL.

The CDR3 bases are TGTGCCAGCAGAATGACTAGCGGGCCCACAGATACGCAGTATTTT. It yields the protein CASRMTSGPTDTQYF. The V gene is TRBV2, the J gene TRBJ2-3; 10 nucleotides agree with TRBD2. The CDR3 is 15 residues long. The germline V gene has CDR1 SNHLY and CDR2 FYNNEI. V shed 6 bases, J shed 2 bases, and the junction held 5 bases outside the gene matches. The complete variable domain, with remaining parts taken from reference TRBV2 and TRBJ2-3, reads EPEVTQTPSHQVTQMGQEVILRCVPISNHLYFYWYRQILGQKVEFLVSFYNNEISEKSEIFDDQFSVERPDGSNFTLKIRSTKLEDSAMYFCASRMTSGPTDTQYFGPGTRLTVL.

To note about this clone: The junction departs from germline at one end; a sequencing error may be responsible. The chain is built from TRBV7-3 and TRBJ2-2; TRBD2 matches at 7 bases. CDR1 and CDR2 (germline): SGHTA, FQGTGA. This CDR3 region has 20 residues. CDR3 sequence (DNA): TGTGCCAGCAGCGTAACGGGTGTGGTTAGGGGACTATCGAACACCGGGGAGCTGTTTTTT. It codes for CASSVTGVVRGLSNTGELFF. The full variable domain, completed using reference TRBV7-3 and TRBJ2-2, is GAGVSQTPSNKVTEKGKYVELRCDPISGHTALYWYRQSLGQGPEFLIYFQGTGAADDSGLPNDRFFAVRPEGSVSTLKIQRTERGDSAVYLCASSVTGVVRGLSNTGELFFGEGSRLTVL.